This passage covers 29 T cell receptor beta chains from one sample sequenced in a study of shared clonotypes between healthy human individuals. Libraries were prepared by immunoSEQ multiplex PCR; TCRdb keeps only in-frame clonotypes and omits some of them. The repertoire has 90,000 to 120,000 clones, 68% of them found once; the top ten carry roughly 22%. Sequencing input: memory CD8+ T cells sorted from blood. Subset given: CD45RO+ cells pooled with CCR7-negative TemRA cells. Receptor source: a woman aged 25 to 39 in good health.

V gene TRBV7-2 combines with J gene TRBJ1-6; 7 bases are a match to TRBD1. Germline V CDR1 and CDR2: SGHTA, FQGNSA. There are 14 residues in the CDR3. The V gene end was trimmed by 5 bases and the J gene end by 10 bases; junction bases not matched to a gene: 8. The CDR3 DNA follows: TGTGCCAGCAGCCACGGGACAGTAGAGTCACCCCTCCACTTT. Amino acids: CASSHGTVESPLHF.

V and J are TRBV19 and TRBJ1-5; a possible D gene is TRBD1 (6 bases). The CDR3 has 15 residues. Germline V CDR1 and CDR2: LNHDA, SQIVND (reference sequence). Trimming shortened V by 3 bases and J by 3 bases, and 12 bases separated the two germline ends. The CDR3 coding sequence is TGTGCCAGTAGTATTGGCCAGGGGTACAATCAGCCCCAGCATTTT. Translation gives CASSIGQGYNQPQHF.

The rearrangement uses TRBV9 and TRBJ1-2, with no clear D. The CDR3 loop spans 15 amino acids. CDR1 SGDLS and CDR2 YYNGEE come from the germline V gene. Trimming cost V 5 bases and J 3 bases, with 17 bases left between them. DNA of the CDR3: TGTGCCAGCAGTGGTACACAATGGGGAGACTATGGCTACACCTTC. Protein product: CASSGTQWGDYGYTF.

The chain recombines TRBV2 with TRBJ1-2; D call uncertain. CDR1 SNHLY and CDR2 FYNNEI come from the germline V gene. The V and J ends lost 5 bases and 2 bases respectively, with 9 bases between them. The length of the CDR3 is 13 residues. This CDR3 reads CASSYVGNYGYTF. The CDR3 coding sequence is TGTGCCAGCAGTTATGTTGGGAACTATGGCTACACCTTC.

CDR3 region: CASSRNYEQYF. The CDR3 nucleotides read TGCGCCAGCAGCCGAAACTACGAGCAGTACTTC. The V and J genes are TRBV5-1 and TRBJ2-7; no firm D call. CDR3 length: 11 amino acids. The germline V gene encodes CDR1 SGHRS and CDR2 YFSETQ. Trimming pared 4 bases from V and 3 bases from J, leaving 5 bases between.

V and J are TRBV11-2 and TRBJ1-1; 8 nucleotides align to TRBD1. Germline V CDR1 and CDR2: SGHAT, FQNNGV. Trimming at V came to 5 bases and at J to 1 base, leaving 18 bases not matched to a gene. CDR3 length: 19 amino acids. The CDR3 here is CASSRRMAGGSLWNTEAFF. The CDR3 coding sequence is TGTGCCAGCAGCCGCAGGATGGCAGGGGGCTCGTTATGGAACACTGAAGCTTTCTTT. Full variable domain (missing parts from reference TRBV11-2 and TRBJ1-1): EAGVAQSPRYKIIEKRQSVAFWCNPISGHATLYWYQQILGQGPKLLIQFQNNGVVDDSQLPKDRFSAERLKGVDSTLKIQPAKLEDSAVYLCASSRRMAGGSLWNTEAFFGQGTRLTVV.

The rearrangement uses TRBV15 and TRBJ1-5; D is perhaps TRBD1 (6 bases). V gave up 1 base and J gave up 3 bases, with 25 bases separating them. This CDR3 is built from 20 residues. Germline loops: CDR1 LNHNV, CDR2 YYDKDF (reference sequence). The CDR3 sequence is CATSRVMEIRGNGDNQPQHF. The CDR3 DNA is TGTGCCACCAGCAGAGTAATGGAGATCAGGGGAAACGGCGACAATCAGCCCCAGCATTTT.

In its sample, this clone was seen a few times. The chain couples TRBV9 to TRBJ2-5; 9 nucleotides line up with TRBD1. CDR3 length equals 16 residues. Unmatched junction bases numbered 11, after V lost 3 bases and J lost 5 bases. Germline V gives CDR1 SGDLS, CDR2 YYNGEE. Written as DNA, the CDR3 is TGTGCCAGCAGCGCGAGCCTAGGGACAGGGCAGGAGACCCAGTACTTC. This encodes CASSASLGTGQETQYF.

There are many counts of this clone. The chain links TRBV2 to TRBJ2-7; D remains ambiguous. CDR1 is SNHLY and CDR2 is FYNNEI in the germline V gene. Trimming took 7 bases from V and 3 from J, leaving 7 bases between them. There are 11 residues in the CDR3. CDR3: CASTDGYEQYF. The CDR3 DNA reads as TGTGCCAGCACAGACGGCTACGAGCAGTACTTC. Combining the CDR3 with reference TRBV2 and TRBJ2-7 gives the whole variable domain EPEVTQTPSHQVTQMGQEVILRCVPISNHLYFYWYRQILGQKVEFLVSFYNNEISEKSEIFDDQFSVERPDGSNFTLKIRSTKLEDSAMYFCASTDGYEQYFGPGTRLTVT.

This clone was picked up a small number of times. The chain employs TRBV19 and TRBJ2-7, with D perhaps TRBD1 or TRBD2 (5 bases each). This CDR3 has 15 residues. Germline loops: CDR1 LNHDA, CDR2 SQIVND (reference sequence). V shed 5 bases and J shed 0 bases, with 14 bases lying between them. CDR3 amino acids: CASSGPGRLSYEQYF. For the CDR3, the DNA is TGTGCCAGTAGTGGCCCGGGACGCCTCTCCTACGAGCAGTACTTC. Full variable domain (rest looked up from reference TRBV19 and TRBJ2-7): DGGITQSPKYLFRKEGQNVTLSCEQNLNHDAMYWYRQDPGQGLRLIYYSQIVNDFQKGDIAEGYSVSREKKESFPLTVTSAQKNPTAFYLCASSGPGRLSYEQYFGPGTRLTVT.

The sample holds a few counts of this clone. The chain links TRBV2 to TRBJ1-4, with D unclear. Trimming left V 8 bases short and J 4 bases short, with 5 bases between. The CDR3 loop spans 11 amino acids. The germline gives CDR1 SNHLY, CDR2 FYNNEI. This CDR3 reads CASGVNEKLFF. For the CDR3, the DNA is TGTGCCAGCGGCGTTAATGAAAAACTGTTTTTT.

This chain connects TRBV2 to TRBJ2-1; 9 nucleotides agree with TRBD2. Losses at the gene ends were 7 bases for V and 6 bases for J; bases not matched to a gene: 10. This CDR3 has 15 amino acids. Germline V gene data show CDR1 as SNHLY and CDR2 as FYNNEI. The CDR3 region has the DNA TGTGCCAGCATCACCGGGAGGACTAGCGCCAATGAGCAGTTCTTC. Its translation is CASITGRTSANEQFF.

The rearrangement links TRBV25-1 to TRBJ2-7; tentative D call: TRBD1 (6 bases). With 3 bases removed from V and 2 bases from J, the gap between germline ends came to 14 bases. This CDR3 is built from 15 residues. Per the germline V gene, CDR1 is MGHDK and CDR2 is SYGVNS. The CDR3 spells CASSDGQTEPYEQYF. The CDR3 nucleotides are TGTGCCAGCAGTGATGGACAGACAGAACCCTACGAGCAGTACTTC.

The CDR3 spells CASSEGVNTEAFF. The CDR3 region has the DNA TGCGCCAGCAGTGAGGGTGTGAACACTGAAGCTTTCTTT. The V call is TRBV10-2, the J call TRBJ1-1; D call uncertain. The CDR3 contains 13 residues. CDR1 WSHSY and CDR2 SAAADI come from the germline V gene. Trimming removed 2 bases at V and 0 bases at J, with 4 bases between.

The chain recombines TRBV6-1 with TRBJ2-3; D is possibly TRBD2 (5 bases). The CDR3 is made up of 16 amino acids. The ends were cut back, 2 bases at V and 2 bases at J, with 14 bases in the middle. Germline V gives CDR1 MNHNS, CDR2 SASEGT. The CDR3 DNA sequence: TGTGCCAGCAGTGAATCAACGGGAACCCCCACAGATACGCAGTATTTT. This codes for CASSESTGTPTDTQYF.

The rearrangement links TRBV19 to TRBJ2-7; D may be TRBD1 (5 bases). Trimming stripped 11 bases from V and 3 bases from J, with 32 bases between. The CDR3 contains 18 residues. Germline CDR1 and CDR2: LNHDA and SQIVND (reference sequence). The CDR3 DNA reads as TGTGCCTCCTCGAGCAGGGTTACAGGCCGATTTCCTTTCTACGAGCAGTACTTC. Amino acid sequence: CASSSRVTGRFPFYEQYF.

V usage is TRBV19 and J usage is TRBJ1-2, with D possibly being TRBD1 (5 bases). Trimming shortened V by 5 bases and J by 1 base, and 8 bases separated the two germline ends. The V gene's germline CDR1 is LNHDA and CDR2 SQIVND (reference sequence). This CDR3 region has 13 residues. Here the CDR3 reads CASSSQVNYGYTF. The CDR3 DNA reads as TGTGCCAGTAGTTCACAGGTTAACTATGGCTACACCTTC.

This sequence joins TRBV9 and TRBJ2-7; D is possibly TRBD2 (5 bases). Deletions cut 2 bases from V and 5 bases from J, with 11 bases between. The CDR3 has 13 residues. Germline CDR1 SGDLS, CDR2 YYNGEE. The CDR3 reads CASSVEGWHEQYF. The DNA for the CDR3 is TGTGCCAGCAGCGTTGAGGGCTGGCACGAGCAGTACTTC.

The V and J genes are TRBV11-2 and TRBJ2-7, with D possibly TRBD1 on 6 matching bases. CDR3 size: 15 residues. V was clipped by 5 bases and J by 4 bases, with 18 bases between them. Germline V lookup: CDR1 SGHAT, CDR2 FQNNGV. DNA of the CDR3: TGTGCCAGCAGCAACCGGGACACTGTATGGTACGAGCAGTACTTC. Translated, it gives CASSNRDTVWYEQYF.

The genes are TRBV19 and TRBJ2-2; no clear D. The CDR3 has 14 residues. Deletions cut 3 bases from V and 5 bases from J, with 10 bases between. Germline values: CDR1 LNHDA, CDR2 SQIVND (reference sequence). DNA for the CDR3: TGTGCCAGTAGTATCTACGAACCGACCGGGGAGCTGTTTTTT. Protein product: CASSIYEPTGELFF.

The chain employs TRBV5-4 and TRBJ1-1, with D perhaps matching TRBD1 (5 bases). Germline V gene data show CDR1 as SGHNT and CDR2 as YYREEE (reference sequence). The CDR3 is 17 amino acids. The V end lost 1 base, the J end lost 11 bases, and 27 bases lay between the germline ends. CDR3 amino acids: CASSLTVKDPGPVGAFF. CDR3 DNA: TGTGCCAGCAGCTTGACGGTGAAGGACCCAGGGCCCGTTGGCGCTTTCTTT.

This chain's CDR3 is CASSLSGSSYNEQFF. DNA for the CDR3: TGTGCCAGCAGCTTAAGCGGATCCTCCTACAATGAGCAGTTCTTC. The rearrangement joins TRBV2 to TRBJ2-1; weak D call: TRBD2 (5 bases). The CDR3 runs to 15 residues. Trimming took 6 bases from V and 0 from J, leaving 12 bases between them. From germline, CDR1 is SNHLY and CDR2 FYNNEI.

A note on this clone: A read error likely explains this, since a far larger clone differs by one base. The chain carries TRBV2 and TRBJ2-7, with 10 bases aligning to TRBD1. Germline CDR1 and CDR2: SNHLY and FYNNEI. CDR3 length: 16 amino acids. CDR3 nucleotides: TGTGCCAGCAATGAAGGTTGGGGACAGGGGACCTACGAGCAGTACTTC. Its protein is CASNEGWGQGTYEQYF.

Points on this clone: One base separates it from a far larger clone, so it is likely a read error. The chain has TRBV2 and TRBJ1-2; possible D gene TRBD1, 6 bases. Trimming stripped 5 bases from V and 10 bases from J, with 14 bases between. The CDR3 contains 12 residues. Germline V lookup: CDR1 SNHLY, CDR2 FYNNEI. CDR3 DNA: TGTGCCAGCAGTCGGGGGCTGAAGTACTACACCTTC. Translated: CASSRGLKYYTF.

The V call is TRBV2, the J call TRBJ1-2; D call uncertain. The germline V gene encodes CDR1 SNHLY and CDR2 FYNNEI. V was trimmed by 0 bases and J by 8 bases, leaving 13 bases between them. The CDR3 totals 14 residues. This CDR3 is CASSEAVGRKGYTF. In DNA form, the CDR3 reads TGTGCCAGCAGTGAAGCTGTAGGGAGGAAGGGCTACACCTTC. The entire variable domain, with the rest obtained from reference TRBV2 and TRBJ1-2, is as follows: EPEVTQTPSHQVTQMGQEVILRCVPISNHLYFYWYRQILGQKVEFLVSFYNNEISEKSEIFDDQFSVERPDGSNFTLKIRSTKLEDSAMYFCASSEAVGRKGYTFGSGTRLTVV.

V and J are TRBV7-9 and TRBJ2-7, with 8 bases that match TRBD2. V lost 3 bases, J lost 5 bases, and 9 bases stayed unmatched. The CDR3 covers 15 residues. Germline V CDR1 and CDR2: SEHNR, FQNEAQ (reference sequence). The CDR3 region is CASSFREGREHEQYF. DNA of the CDR3: TGTGCCAGCAGCTTCCGGGAGGGCCGAGAGCACGAGCAGTACTTC.

This chain uses TRBV19 with TRBJ2-6, with D unresolved. V lost 3 bases and J lost 0, with 9 bases in between. CDR3 length: 16 residues. CDR1 LNHDA and CDR2 SQIVND come from the germline V gene (reference sequence). The CDR3 sequence is CASSIIMSSGANVLTF. The CDR3 nucleotides read TGTGCCAGTAGTATTATTATGAGCTCTGGGGCCAACGTCCTGACTTTC.

In its sample, this clone was seen a few times. The V gene is TRBV6-4, the J gene TRBJ2-1, with no clear D. Deletions cut 0 bases from V and 0 bases from J, with 9 bases between. This CDR3 spans 16 amino acids. The V gene's germline CDR1 is MRHNA and CDR2 SNTAGT. The CDR3 DNA sequence: TGTGCCAGCAGTGACTCTACCAGAAGCTCCTACAATGAGCAGTTCTTC. Its protein is CASSDSTRSSYNEQFF.

CDR3 DNA sequence: TGTGCCAGGACAAGGCCGGGACAGGGGTGGGACTACACCTTC. This sequence encodes CARTRPGQGWDYTF. This chain links TRBV7-2 with TRBJ1-2; 10 bases fit TRBD1. This CDR3 has 14 amino acids. The junction had 14 bases not matched to a gene; V was cut back by 9 bases and J by 10 bases. Per the germline V gene, CDR1 is SGHTA and CDR2 is FQGNSA.